The subject of this entry is one TCR beta chain. Its cognate antigen is unknown. Treatment of the sample: approximately 9-day PBMC culture with coronavirus spike peptide pools or control peptides (ViraFEST assay). At days 3 and 7, half the medium was exchanged for fresh IL-2 medium. Sequenced with the Oncomine TCR Beta short-read assay was DNA taken from cultured CD4+ T cells. Genomic DNA was extracted from cultured CD4+ T cells. Each CDR3 protein gets one entry after TCRdb re-called the PCR reads with MiXCR. This repertoire shows under 9,000 distinct CDR3 sequences, about 73% found once; its top ten account for 25% to 40%. These data belong to a study of vaccination and CD4 T cells after COVID-19. The V gene end was trimmed by 6 bases and the J gene end by 4 bases; junction bases not matched to a gene: 8. CDR3 length: 14 amino acids. Germline CDR1 reads MDHEN; CDR2 reads SYDVKM. Whole-study results and caveats: The rise in median SARS-CoV-2-reactive clonotypes, from roughly 19 to 38, was not significant. Of the reactive clones in convalescent patients, a median about 90% showed up only post-vaccination.

The chain has TRBV28 and TRBJ1-2; 7 bases align to TRBD1. The sequence came from a human donor who had recovered from COVID-19. The sample comprised CD4+ T cells from blood, cultured in vitro. CDR3 region: CASRGGQLVYGYTF. CDR3 DNA: TGTGCCAGCAGGGGGGGACAGCTTGTCTATGGCTACACCTTC.